Listed here is a single TCR beta chain. The antigen it recognizes is unknown. No quality values exist for individual bases; no much larger clone is one base distant. The immunoSEQ Assay, a bias-controlled multiplex PCR, was used to amplify TCRbeta CDR3 regions from genomic DNA. As for the authors' bioinformatics: Within the assay, amplification of reference gene primers was used to estimate how many nucleated cells each sample contained. To quantify the absolute abundance of each unique TCRbeta CDR3 rearrangement, sequence reads were collapsed and filtered. For each sample, productive Simpson clonality was calculated as the square root of Simpson's diversity index over productive rearrangements. The table comes from immuneACCESS by way of TCRdb, which keeps in-frame sequences with V and J called. Part of the clones is missing from these tables; in studies checked, under half for an unresolved V gene and the rest for unknown reasons. V, J and clone size reflect that table, while D and trimming were determined from the DNA. The sample table shows roughly 200,000 clones, and almost 90% are seen once. In total, the top ten clones hold approximately 1.5% of the sample.

The CDR3 numbers 14 residues from cysteine through phenylalanine. The entry retains the CDR3 DNA only, 42 bases that are in frame from base 1. V is shortened by 4 bases, J by 5 bases, and the region joining them spans 14 bases. CDR1 is given as MNHEY and CDR2 as SVGEGT, both from the germline V gene. This sample was taken from a study of blood T cell repertoires in COVID-19 (dated by TCRdb to the early 2020s). Context from the whole study: Samples from collaborators originated in the United States, Italy and Spain and spanned both the acute and convalescent phases of COVID-19. A freely available public database, intended as a resource for researchers studying the immune response to SARS-CoV-2, is where the repertoires were released. Nearly every sample came with metadata listing a de-identified subject ID, COVID-19 status, age in years and sex. Where available, HLA class I and class II types were obtained from metadata supplied by the sample provider rather than from assay-based typing. Samples were obtained from the ongoing ImmuneRACE study (first 160 participants) and from 950 to 1,500 subjects provided by 6 global collaborators. The dataset comprised deeply sampled blood TCRbeta repertoires from subjects exposed to, actively infected with, or recovered from COVID-19. The prospective study material was composed of cDNA or gDNA derived from T cells, B-cell-depleted T cells, or PBMCs.

The collaborating institutions used their own protocols to collect whole blood in K2EDTA tubes. Collaborator samples were shipped for TCRbeta analysis as frozen whole blood, isolated PBMCs, or DNA extracted from either sample type. Study-level results and caveats: How much clinical and demographic metadata was included differed by source and by participant, and the metadata was provided uncurated.

The sequence came from a man between 18 and 35 years old with active or convalescent COVID-19. The chain uses TRBV6-2 or TRBV6-3 and TRBJ1-1; the D gene is perhaps TRBD1, on 5 matching bases. Sample: peripheral blood. The CDR3 region has the sequence CASSSAGLGTEAFF. The DNA sequence is as follows: TGTGCCAGCAGTTCGGCAGGGCTGGGAACTGAAGCTTTCTTT.